These 4 T cell receptor beta chains were all obtained from the same sample, sequenced in a study of T cell repertoires in cytomegalovirus infection. TCRdb fed the reads into MiXCR, producing one record per CDR3 protein. The sample records under 300,000 distinct CDR3 sequences, 15% to 20% being singletons. The sequencing sample was made of CD8+ T cells from PBMCs. The receptor set was obtained from a human donor in good health (CMV status not recorded). Some clones in this sample may be carry-over from other donors' samples.

This clonotype was seen repeatedly, ten times or more. This sequence joins TRBV28 and TRBJ1-1; no reliable D call. The V gene's germline CDR1 is MDHEN and CDR2 SYDVKM. V lost 6 bases and J lost 7, with 15 bases in between. CDR3 length: 13 amino acids. For the CDR3, the DNA is TGTGCCAGCAGACTTCCGGGCATCAATGAAGCTTTCTTT. Its protein is CASRLPGINEAFF.

To note about this clonotype: This may be a read error, as it is one base from a much larger clone. V is TRBV7-2 and J is TRBJ2-1, with 12 positions matching TRBD2. Germline V gene sequence: CDR1 SGHTA, CDR2 FQGNSA. The CDR3 sequence is 16 residues long. The CDR3 sequence: CASSTRLAGEVNVQFF. DNA of the CDR3: TGTGCCAGCAGCACGCGACTAGCGGGGGAGGTAAATGTGCAGTTCTTC.

This clonotype was recorded at least ten times. V and J are TRBV7-8 and TRBJ2-7; D remains ambiguous. The germline V gene encodes CDR1 SGHVS and CDR2 FQNEAQ. This CDR3 spans 13 amino acids. Trimming pared 2 bases from V and 7 bases from J, leaving 12 bases between. CDR3 residues: CASSLRGPREQYF. The CDR3 DNA follows: TGTGCCAGCAGCTTACGAGGCCCCCGGGAGCAGTACTTC.

This clonotype was counted at least ten times. The chain joins TRBV11-2 to TRBJ2-7; D ambiguous. Looked up from germline, CDR1 is SGHAT and CDR2 is FQNNGV. V was cut by 5 bases and J by 0 bases, with 8 bases left in between. The length of the CDR3 is 13 residues. CDR3 sequence reads: CASSAGPSYEQYF. CDR3 nucleotide sequence: TGTGCCAGCAGCGCCGGGCCCTCCTACGAGCAGTACTTC. The full variable domain, with the rest looked up from reference TRBV11-2 and TRBJ2-7, is EAGVAQSPRYKIIEKRQSVAFWCNPISGHATLYWYQQILGQGPKLLIQFQNNGVVDDSQLPKDRFSAERLKGVDSTLKIQPAKLEDSAVYLCASSAGPSYEQYFGPGTRLTVT.